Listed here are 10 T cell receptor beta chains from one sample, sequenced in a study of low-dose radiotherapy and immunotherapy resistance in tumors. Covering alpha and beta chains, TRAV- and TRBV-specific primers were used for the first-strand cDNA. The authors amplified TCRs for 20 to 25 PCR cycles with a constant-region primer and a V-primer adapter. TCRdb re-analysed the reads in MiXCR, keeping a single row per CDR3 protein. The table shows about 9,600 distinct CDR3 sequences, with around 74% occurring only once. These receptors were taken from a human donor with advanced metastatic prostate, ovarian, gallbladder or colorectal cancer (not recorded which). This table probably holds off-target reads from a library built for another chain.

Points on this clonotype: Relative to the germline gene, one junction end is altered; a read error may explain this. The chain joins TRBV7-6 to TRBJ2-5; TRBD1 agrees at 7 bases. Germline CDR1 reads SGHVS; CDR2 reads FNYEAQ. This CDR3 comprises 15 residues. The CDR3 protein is CASSQRTGIEDTQYF. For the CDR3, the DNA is TGTGCCAGCAGCCAGCGGACAGGCATAGAAGATACCCAGTACTTC.

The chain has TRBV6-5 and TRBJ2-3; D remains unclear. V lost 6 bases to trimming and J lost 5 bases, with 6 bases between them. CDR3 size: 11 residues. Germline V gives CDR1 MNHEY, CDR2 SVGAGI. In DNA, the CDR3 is TGTGCCAGCAGGATCAGAGATACGCAGTATTTT. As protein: CASRIRDTQYF.

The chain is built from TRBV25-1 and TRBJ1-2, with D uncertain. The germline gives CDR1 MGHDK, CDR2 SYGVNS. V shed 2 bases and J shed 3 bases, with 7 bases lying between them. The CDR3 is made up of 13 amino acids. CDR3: CASSEGLDYGYTF. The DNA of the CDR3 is TGTGCCAGCAGTGAAGGATTGGACTATGGCTACACCTTC.

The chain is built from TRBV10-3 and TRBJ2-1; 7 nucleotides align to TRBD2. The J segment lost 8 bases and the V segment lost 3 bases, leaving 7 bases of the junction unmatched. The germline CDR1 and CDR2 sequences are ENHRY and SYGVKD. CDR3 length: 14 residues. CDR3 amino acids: CAISDGGSRYEQFF. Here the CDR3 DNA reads TGTGCCATCAGTGACGGGGGGAGTAGGTATGAGCAGTTCTTC.

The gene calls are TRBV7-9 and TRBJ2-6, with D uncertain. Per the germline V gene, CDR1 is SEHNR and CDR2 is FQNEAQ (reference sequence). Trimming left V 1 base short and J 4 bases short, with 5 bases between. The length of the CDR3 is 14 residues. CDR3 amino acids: CASSLGSGANVLTF. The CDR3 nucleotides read TGTGCCAGCAGCTTAGGTTCCGGGGCCAACGTCCTGACTTTC.

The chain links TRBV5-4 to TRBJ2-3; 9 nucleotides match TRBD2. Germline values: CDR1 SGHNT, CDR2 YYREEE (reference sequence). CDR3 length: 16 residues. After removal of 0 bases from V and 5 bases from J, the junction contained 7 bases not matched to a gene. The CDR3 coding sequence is TGTGCCAGCAGCTTGGGGGTAGCGGGAGTAATAGATACGCAGTATTTT. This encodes CASSLGVAGVIDTQYF.

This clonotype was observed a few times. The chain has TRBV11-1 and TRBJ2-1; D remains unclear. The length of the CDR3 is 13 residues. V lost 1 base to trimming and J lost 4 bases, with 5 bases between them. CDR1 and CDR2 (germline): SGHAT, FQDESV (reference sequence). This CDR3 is CASSLEGYNEQFF. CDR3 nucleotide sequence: TGTGCCAGCAGCTTAGAAGGGTACAATGAGCAGTTCTTC.

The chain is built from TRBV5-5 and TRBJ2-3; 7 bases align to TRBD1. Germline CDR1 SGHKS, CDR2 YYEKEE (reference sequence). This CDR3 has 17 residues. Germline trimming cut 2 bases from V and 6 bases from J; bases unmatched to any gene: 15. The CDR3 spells CASSFMTGTVPSDTQYF. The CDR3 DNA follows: TGTGCCAGCAGCTTTATGACCGGGACAGTGCCTTCGGATACGCAGTATTTT.

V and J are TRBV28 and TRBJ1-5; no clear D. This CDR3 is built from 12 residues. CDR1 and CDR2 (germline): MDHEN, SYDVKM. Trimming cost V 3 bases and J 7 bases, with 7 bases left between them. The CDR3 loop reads CASSLSGQPQHF. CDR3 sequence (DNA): TGTGCCAGCAGTTTGTCCGGGCAGCCCCAGCATTTT.

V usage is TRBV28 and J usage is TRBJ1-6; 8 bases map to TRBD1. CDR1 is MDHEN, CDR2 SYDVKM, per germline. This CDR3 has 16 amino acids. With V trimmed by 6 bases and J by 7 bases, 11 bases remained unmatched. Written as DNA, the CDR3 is TGTGCCAGCAGCCGCCCCGGACAGGGCCACAATTCACCCCTCCACTTT. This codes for CASSRPGQGHNSPLHF.